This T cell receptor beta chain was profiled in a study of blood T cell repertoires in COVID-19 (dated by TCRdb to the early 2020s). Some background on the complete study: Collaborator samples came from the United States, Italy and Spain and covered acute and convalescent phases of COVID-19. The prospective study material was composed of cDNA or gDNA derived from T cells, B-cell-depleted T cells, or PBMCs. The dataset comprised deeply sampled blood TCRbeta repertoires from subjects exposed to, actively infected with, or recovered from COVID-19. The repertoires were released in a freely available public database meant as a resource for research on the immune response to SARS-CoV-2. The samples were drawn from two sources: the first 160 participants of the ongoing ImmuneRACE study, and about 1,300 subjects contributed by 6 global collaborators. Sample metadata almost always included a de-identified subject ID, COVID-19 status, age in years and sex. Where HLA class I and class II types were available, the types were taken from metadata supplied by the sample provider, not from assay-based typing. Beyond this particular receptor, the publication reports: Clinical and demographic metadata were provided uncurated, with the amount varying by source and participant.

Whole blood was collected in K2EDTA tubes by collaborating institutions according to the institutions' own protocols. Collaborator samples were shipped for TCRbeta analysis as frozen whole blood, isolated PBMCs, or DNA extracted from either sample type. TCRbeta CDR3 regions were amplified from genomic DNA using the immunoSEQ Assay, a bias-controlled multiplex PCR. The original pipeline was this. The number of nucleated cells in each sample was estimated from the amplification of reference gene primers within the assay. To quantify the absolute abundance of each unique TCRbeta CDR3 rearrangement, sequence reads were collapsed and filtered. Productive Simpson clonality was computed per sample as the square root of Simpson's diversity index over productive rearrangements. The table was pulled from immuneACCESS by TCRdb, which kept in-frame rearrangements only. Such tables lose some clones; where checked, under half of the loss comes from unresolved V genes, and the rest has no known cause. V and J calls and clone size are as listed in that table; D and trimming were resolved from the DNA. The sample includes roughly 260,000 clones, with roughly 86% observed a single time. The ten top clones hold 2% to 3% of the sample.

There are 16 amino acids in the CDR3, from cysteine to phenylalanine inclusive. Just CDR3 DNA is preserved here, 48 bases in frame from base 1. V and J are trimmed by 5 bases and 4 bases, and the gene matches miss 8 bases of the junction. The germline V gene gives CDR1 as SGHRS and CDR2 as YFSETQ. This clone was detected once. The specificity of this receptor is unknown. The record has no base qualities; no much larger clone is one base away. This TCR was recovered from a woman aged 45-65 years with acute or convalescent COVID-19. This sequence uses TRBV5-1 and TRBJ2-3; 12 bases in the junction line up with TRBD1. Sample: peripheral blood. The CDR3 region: CASRVPGQGAADTQYF. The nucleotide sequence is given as TGCGCCAGCAGGGTTCCGGGACAGGGGGCCGCAGATACGCAGTATTTT.